These 14 T cell receptor beta chains came from one sample sequenced in a study of blood T cell repertoires in COVID-19. Clones were sequenced by immunoSEQ multiplex PCR, and TCRdb holds only the in-frame ones, with some missing. The table includes 90,000 to 120,000 clones, around 83% detected once. Material: peripheral blood. The receptors originated from a human donor in a cohort sampled during active COVID-19.

In this sample, this clone turned up once. This chain links TRBV2 with TRBJ1-5; 8 bases align to TRBD1. Germline lookup yields CDR1 SNHLY and CDR2 FYNNEI. V was pared by 6 bases and J by 3 bases, with 7 bases of the junction left unmatched. The CDR3 contains 15 residues. DNA of the CDR3: TGTGCCAGCAGGAATGGACAGGGTTACAATCAGCCCCAGCATTTT. Residues: CASRNGQGYNQPQHF.

This rearrangement joins TRBV9 to TRBJ2-5, with 7 bases aligning to TRBD2. This CDR3 contains 14 residues. Germline CDR1 reads SGDLS; CDR2 reads YYNGEE. V was pared by 2 bases and J by 5 bases, with 6 bases of the junction left unmatched. DNA of the CDR3: TGTGCCAGCAGCGTTGAGACTAGCCGGGAGACCCAGTACTTC. This encodes CASSVETSRETQYF. The variable domain in full, completed from reference TRBV9 and TRBJ2-5, reads DSGVTQTPKHLITATGQRVTLRCSPRSGDLSVYWYQQSLDQGLQFLIQYYNGEERAKGNILERFSAQQFPDLHSELNLSSLELGDSALYFCASSVETSRETQYFGPGTRLLVL.

The genes are TRBV28 and TRBJ1-5; a possible D gene is TRBD1 (5 bases). Germline V lookup: CDR1 MDHEN, CDR2 SYDVKM. V lost 8 bases, J lost 0 bases, and 14 bases lay in between. The CDR3 loop spans 15 amino acids. The CDR3 region is CASGSTVYSNQPQHF. DNA of the CDR3: TGTGCCAGCGGGTCGACAGTATATAGCAATCAGCCCCAGCATTTT.

V is TRBV20-1 and J is TRBJ2-7; TRBD2 might be the D (6 bases). The germline V and J ends were trimmed by 3 bases and 0 bases, with 15 bases remaining between them. Per the germline V gene, CDR1 is DFQATT and CDR2 is SNEGSKA (reference sequence). This CDR3 contains 15 residues. The CDR3 nucleotides read TGCAGTGCTAGTGAAGGGAGGAGGAGCTCCTACGAGCAGTACTTC. Translating gives CSASEGRRSSYEQYF.

The V call is TRBV7-2, the J call TRBJ1-1; unclear D gene. Trimming removed 3 bases at V and 2 bases at J, with 10 bases between. The CDR3 has 14 residues. Per germline, CDR1 SGHTA and CDR2 FQGNSA. The CDR3, as DNA: TGTGCCAGCAGCTTCCTGACAATTAACACTGAAGCTTTCTTT. Translation gives CASSFLTINTEAFF.

The J gene is TRBJ1-4, the V gene TRBV27, with 7 positions matching TRBD1. This CDR3 spans 16 amino acids. Germline V CDR1 and CDR2: MNHEY, SMNVEV (reference sequence). Losses at the gene ends were 5 bases for V and 5 bases for J; bases not matched to a gene: 11. The CDR3 DNA reads TGTGCCAGCAGTCTCCGTTCAGGGGGGTCGAATGAAAAACTGTTTTTT. Protein: CASSLRSGGSNEKLFF.

The J gene is TRBJ1-3, the V gene TRBV6-5; D is uncertain. Germline loops: CDR1 MNHEY, CDR2 SVGAGI. V lost 3 bases and J 0 bases, leaving 12 bases between the germline ends. This CDR3 spans 16 amino acids. The CDR3 is CASSYGRMGSGNTIYF. For the CDR3, the DNA is TGTGCCAGCAGTTATGGCAGGATGGGCTCTGGAAACACCATATATTTT.

The V and J genes are TRBV28 and TRBJ2-3; TRBD1 matches at 8 bases. CDR1 is MDHEN and CDR2 is SYDVKM in the germline V gene. This CDR3 contains 15 residues. The V gene end was trimmed by 4 bases and the J gene end by 2 bases; junction bases not matched to a gene: 5. The CDR3: CASSSTGAVTDTQYF. CDR3 in DNA: TGTGCCAGCAGTTCGACAGGGGCCGTCACAGATACGCAGTATTTT.

The V gene is TRBV27, the J gene TRBJ2-1; 7 bases are shared with TRBD2. Germline CDR1 reads MNHEY; CDR2 reads SMNVEV (reference sequence). The ends lost 1 base at V and 6 bases at J; junction bases unmatched: 0. The CDR3 is 13 amino acids. The CDR3 DNA reads TGTGCCAGCAGTTTATGGGGGGGCAATGAGCAGTTCTTC. This codes for CASSLWGGNEQFF.

The chain is built from TRBV7-6 and TRBJ1-6; 7 positions match TRBD1. CDR3 length: 15 amino acids. Germline CDR1 reads SGHVS; CDR2 reads FNYEAQ. Trimming removed 0 bases from V and 7 bases from J; junction bases left unmatched: 3. The CDR3 loop reads CASSLAQGVNSPLHF. The CDR3 DNA reads as TGTGCCAGCAGCTTAGCGCAGGGGGTCAATTCACCCCTCCACTTT. Variable domain in full (rest from reference TRBV7-6 and TRBJ1-6): GAGVSQSPRYKVTKRGQDVALRCDPISGHVSLYWYRQALGQGPEFLTYFNYEAQQDKSGLPNDRFSAERPEGSISTLTIQRTEQRDSAMYRCASSLAQGVNSPLHFGNGTRLTVT.

The chain recombines TRBV28 with TRBJ2-3; 12 bases fit TRBD2. From germline, CDR1 is MDHEN and CDR2 SYDVKM. V was clipped by 5 bases and J by 2 bases; unmatched bases: 5. The CDR3 has 16 residues. This CDR3 is CASSPRLAGDTDTQYF. For the CDR3, the DNA is TGTGCCAGCAGTCCGAGACTAGCGGGGGACACAGATACGCAGTATTTT.

The V gene is TRBV5-1, the J gene TRBJ2-7; 8 bases fit TRBD2. Germline CDR1 SGHRS, CDR2 YFSETQ. With V trimmed by 2 bases and J by 4 bases, 5 bases remained unmatched. The CDR3 extends over 14 amino acids. CDR3 coding DNA: TGCGCCAGCAGCTTTATAGCGGGGAGGTACGAGCAGTACTTC. It yields the protein CASSFIAGRYEQYF.

This rearrangement joins TRBV4-3 to TRBJ2-7, with D possibly being TRBD1 (6 bases). Germline V gives CDR1 LGHNA, CDR2 YSLEER. The CDR3 runs to 15 residues. Trimming took 6 bases from V and 2 from J, leaving 17 bases between them. The CDR3 sequence: CASSRYRESPYEQYF. The CDR3 coding sequence is TGCGCCAGCAGTCGATACAGGGAAAGCCCCTACGAGCAGTACTTC.

The chain is built from TRBV5-4 and TRBJ1-2; 8 nucleotides line up with TRBD1. J lost 0 bases, V lost 5 bases, and 3 bases had no gene match. Germline assignment: CDR1 SGHNT and CDR2 YYREEE (reference sequence). The CDR3 runs to 14 residues. Here the CDR3 reads CASSPDRANYGYTF. The CDR3 DNA reads as TGTGCCAGCAGTCCGGACAGGGCTAACTATGGCTACACCTTC.